This T cell receptor (beta chain) emerged from a study of T cell responses to AZD1222 COVID-19 vaccine. Study results and limitations: Donors were largely white British and mainly female; clonal diversity was possibly underestimated.

Some clones are missing from TCRdb's copy, which holds only in-frame ones; the method was immunoSEQ multiplex PCR. The table records 150,000 or so clones, about 89% of them present only once. This CDR3 is 13 amino acids long. Germline V gives CDR1 LGHNA, CDR2 YSLEER. On this clone: Its matching antigen is unknown. A read error may account for a junction end that differs from germline.

The source material was peripheral blood, sampled 28 days after the second AZD1222 dose. The chain employs TRBV4-3 and TRBJ2-1, with TRBD1 matching 7 bases. This TCR was sampled from an adult who received the AZD1222 COVID-19 vaccine. CDR3 region: CASSQDRWTGRIF. For the CDR3, the DNA is TGCGCCAGCAGCCAAGATCGCTGGACAGGTAGAATCTTC.